This passage covers 17 T cell receptor beta chains from one sample sequenced in a study of liver allograft versus peripheral blood T cells. The wider study: Blood and transplanted-liver T cell receptor repertoires from recipients were compared.

TCRdb processed the reads anew with MiXCR; each CDR3 protein has one entry. The table lists 2,000 or so distinct CDR3 sequences, over 15% of them singletons. These receptors all stem from a human patient who had a liver transplant. Some of these T cells may belong to the graft donor.

The genes are TRBV7-3 and TRBJ2-1; 8 bases line up with TRBD1. With V trimmed by 4 bases and J by 10 bases, 6 bases remained unmatched. This CDR3 is 13 amino acids long. Germline lookup yields CDR1 SGHTA and CDR2 FQGTGA. The CDR3 DNA is TGTGCCAGCAGCTGGGTGACAGGGGCCGAGCAGTTCTTC. It encodes CASSWVTGAEQFF. Full variable domain (remainder filled in from reference TRBV7-3 and TRBJ2-1): GAGVSQTPSNKVTEKGKYVELRCDPISGHTALYWYRQSLGQGPEFLIYFQGTGAADDSGLPNDRFFAVRPEGSVSTLKIQRTERGDSAVYLCASSWVTGAEQFFGPGTRLTVL.

The V call is TRBV6-6, the J call TRBJ1-1, with D possibly TRBD1 on 5 matching bases. This CDR3 has 15 amino acids. Between the trimmed V and J ends, which lost 2 bases and 2 bases, there was a span of 12 bases. The germline V gene encodes CDR1 MNHNY and CDR2 SVGAGI (reference sequence). The CDR3 loop reads CASSYGPGGNTEAFF. DNA of the CDR3: TGTGCCAGCAGTTACGGACCCGGGGGAAACACTGAAGCTTTCTTT.

With regard to this clonotype: One base away lies a much larger clone, so this may be a sequencing read error. The rearrangement uses TRBV5-5 and TRBJ2-1; D remains ambiguous. V gave up 2 bases and J gave up 4 bases, with 13 bases separating them. Germline CDR1 reads SGHKS; CDR2 reads YYEKEE (reference sequence). CDR3 length equals 15 residues. CDR3 residues: CASSLGLVKYNEQFF. In DNA form, the CDR3 reads TGTGCCAGCAGCTTAGGGCTAGTGAAATACAATGAGCAGTTCTTC.

This clonotype is classed as medium-sized. The CDR3 DNA reads as TGTGCCAGCAGCTTAGTCGGGACAGGGGCCGAGCAGTACTTC. Its protein is CASSLVGTGAEQYF. This chain uses TRBV7-9 with TRBJ2-7, with 10 bases aligning to TRBD1. Per germline, CDR1 SEHNR and CDR2 FQNEAQ (reference sequence). The V and J ends lost 1 base and 6 bases, in that order; junction bases with no gene match: 3. This CDR3 region has 14 residues.

This clonotype ranks as medium-sized (0.01 to 0.1%). V usage is TRBV19 and J usage is TRBJ2-7, with 9 bases matching TRBD1. The J segment lost 5 bases and the V segment lost 1 base, leaving 6 bases of the junction unmatched. From germline, CDR1 is LNHDA and CDR2 SQIVND (reference sequence). The CDR3 spans 15 residues. In nucleotides, the CDR3 is TGTGCCAGTAGTATAGCCGGGACAGGGTGGCACGAGCAGTACTTC. This encodes CASSIAGTGWHEQYF. Full variable domain (remainder filled in from reference TRBV19 and TRBJ2-7): DGGITQSPKYLFRKEGQNVTLSCEQNLNHDAMYWYRQDPGQGLRLIYYSQIVNDFQKGDIAEGYSVSREKKESFPLTVTSAQKNPTAFYLCASSIAGTGWHEQYFGPGTRLTVT.

This clonotype was seen only a few times. The chain employs TRBV12-3 or TRBV12-4 and TRBJ2-1; TRBD2 agrees at 9 bases. V gave up 7 bases and J gave up 4 bases; unmatched junction bases: 5. This CDR3 has 14 residues. This chain's CDR3 is CASNPSGMYNEQFF. In nucleotides, the CDR3 is TGTGCCAGCAACCCTAGCGGGATGTACAATGAGCAGTTCTTC.

Sample share makes this clonotype medium-sized (0.01 to 0.1%). V gene TRBV15 combines with J gene TRBJ1-4; D is ambiguous. Germline V gene data show CDR1 as LNHNV and CDR2 as YYDKDF (reference sequence). The CDR3 loop spans 14 amino acids. Trimming removed 5 bases from V and 2 bases from J, with 9 bases in between. The CDR3 sequence: CATSGGWTNEKLFF. CDR3 DNA sequence: TGTGCCACCAGCGGCGGATGGACTAATGAAAAACTGTTTTTT.

This sequence joins TRBV12-3 or TRBV12-4 and TRBJ2-7; D perhaps matches TRBD1 (5 bases). V shed 6 bases and J shed 6 bases, with 15 bases lying between them. This CDR3 spans 13 amino acids. Here the CDR3 reads CASSRTPSTEQYF. The DNA of the CDR3 is TGTGCCAGCAGCAGGACACCTTCGACCGAGCAGTACTTC.

The V gene is TRBV19, the J gene TRBJ1-5; D might be TRBD1 (5 bases). V was cut by 9 bases and J by 0 bases, with 15 bases left in between. The CDR3 spans 15 residues. In germline, CDR1 is LNHDA, CDR2 SQIVND (reference sequence). This CDR3 reads CASREGQHSNQPQHF. DNA for the CDR3: TGTGCCAGCAGGGAGGGGCAGCATAGCAATCAGCCCCAGCATTTT.

The chain is built from TRBV28 and TRBJ1-5; 8 bases match TRBD1. The CDR3 spans 13 residues. The junction had 3 bases not matched to a gene; V was cut back by 6 bases and J by 5 bases. The germline V gene has CDR1 MDHEN and CDR2 SYDVKM. In nucleotides, the CDR3 is TGTGCCAGCAGCGACAGGGGAGATCAGCCCCAGCATTTT. Translated: CASSDRGDQPQHF.

This clonotype is labeled as medium-sized (0.01 to 0.1%). The V gene is TRBV6-1, the J gene TRBJ1-3; D is ambiguous. The CDR3 runs to 15 residues. V was clipped by 1 base and J by 0 bases, with 7 bases between them. Germline V gene sequence: CDR1 MNHNS, CDR2 SASEGT. This CDR3 is CASSEGGSSGNTIYF. CDR3 coding DNA: TGTGCCAGCAGTGAAGGAGGGAGCTCTGGAAACACCATATATTTT.

The J gene is TRBJ1-2, the V gene TRBV27; D is uncertain. Matching the DNA end better, TRBJ2-1 makes the J call doubtful. Germline lookup yields CDR1 MNHEY and CDR2 SMNVEV (reference sequence). The CDR3 is made up of 14 amino acids. The CDR3 DNA reads TGTGCCAGCAGTTTAGGCGAGAGTTGCAATGAGCAGTTCTTC. It codes for CASSLGESCNEQFF.

This clonotype is medium-sized (0.01 to 0.1%). This sequence joins TRBV5-6 and TRBJ2-2, with D hard to call. Germline CDR1 SGHDT, CDR2 YYEEEE. The germline V and J ends were trimmed by 3 bases and 6 bases, with 6 bases remaining between them. CDR3 size: 12 residues. The CDR3 region is CASSWSSGELFF. In DNA, the CDR3 is TGTGCCAGCAGCTGGTCCTCCGGGGAGCTGTTTTTT.

Relative to its sample, this clonotype is medium-sized (0.01 to 0.1%). The V call is TRBV7-9, the J call TRBJ1-1; D uncertain. Trimming pared 1 base from V and 1 base from J, leaving 10 bases between. Germline V CDR1 and CDR2: SEHNR, FQNEAQ (reference sequence). This CDR3 region has 15 residues. The CDR3 here is CASSLGWQANTEAFF. CDR3 DNA: TGTGCCAGCAGCTTAGGGTGGCAGGCGAACACTGAAGCTTTCTTT.

The chain joins TRBV14 to TRBJ2-7; tentatively, D is TRBD2 (5 bases). The V gene lost 0 bases and the J gene lost 0 bases, with 9 bases spanning the gap. The CDR3 is made up of 15 amino acids. The germline CDR1 and CDR2 sequences are SGHDN and FVKESK. The CDR3 DNA follows: TGTGCCAGCAGCCAAGATTCGGGAAGCTCCTACGAGCAGTACTTC. Protein product: CASSQDSGSSYEQYF.

This clonotype was seen a few times. J is TRBJ1-1 and V is TRBV7-9; 9 bases map to TRBD1. The germline CDR1 and CDR2 sequences are SEHNR and FQNEAQ (reference sequence). V shed 5 bases, J shed 0 bases, and the junction held 4 bases outside the gene matches. The CDR3 contains 15 residues. CDR3: CASSLRQGVNTEAFF. As DNA, the CDR3 is TGTGCCAGCAGCCTAAGACAGGGGGTGAACACTGAAGCTTTCTTT.

For this clonotype: This likely came from a read error, as a far larger clone is one base away. V usage is TRBV10-3 and J usage is TRBJ2-2; no reliable D call. V shed 5 bases and J shed 6 bases, with 7 bases lying between them. This CDR3 region has 12 residues. The germline CDR1 and CDR2 sequences are ENHRY and SYGVKD. In nucleotides, the CDR3 is TGTGCCATCAGTTACGGACCCGGGGAGCTGTTTTTT. This codes for CAISYGPGELFF.